What follows are 29 T cell receptor beta chains derived from one specimen sequenced in a study of early stage breast cancer tumors. Produced via immunoSEQ multiplex PCR; TCRdb's table is partial and in-frame only. The repertoire has tens of thousands of clones, around 80% of them found once; the top ten carry around 3.4%. Material: blood. The receptors here all came from a person aged 35-50 years with breast cancer.

V and J are TRBV11-3 and TRBJ1-3; unclear D gene. CDR1 and CDR2 from the germline V gene are SGHNT and YENEEA. V gave up 6 bases and J gave up 4 bases, with 16 bases separating them. The CDR3 totals 15 residues. The CDR3 nucleotides read TGTGCCAGCAGTCCCGGCAGGACTGCCGGAAACACCATATATTTT. Residues: CASSPGRTAGNTIYF. The full variable domain, rest sourced from reference TRBV11-3 and TRBJ1-3, is EAGVVQSPRYKIIEKKQPVAFWCNPISGHNTLYWYLQNLGQGPELLIRYENEEAVDDSQLPKDRFSAERLKGVDSTLKIQPAELGDSAVYLCASSPGRTAGNTIYFGEGSWLTVV.

The V and J genes are TRBV19 and TRBJ2-7, with D perhaps matching TRBD1 or TRBD2 (6 bases each). The CDR3 spans 15 residues. Germline loops: CDR1 LNHDA, CDR2 SQIVND (reference sequence). V dropped 3 bases and J dropped 0 bases, with 12 bases sitting between them. CDR3 in amino acids: CASSMGGQSSYEQYF. Here the CDR3 DNA reads TGTGCCAGTAGTATGGGGGGCCAGAGCTCCTACGAGCAGTACTTC.

The chain joins TRBV2 to TRBJ1-1, with unresolved D. Per the germline V gene, CDR1 is SNHLY and CDR2 is FYNNEI. The CDR3 length is 13 residues. The V gene lost 4 bases and the J gene lost 6 bases, with 12 bases spanning the gap. The CDR3 sequence is CASSARGRAEAFF. The CDR3, as DNA: TGTGCCAGCAGTGCTCGGGGTCGCGCTGAAGCTTTCTTT.

This chain connects TRBV4-2 to TRBJ2-3, with 12 nucleotides matching TRBD2. The CDR3 totals 16 residues. V lost 4 bases, J lost 0 bases, and 2 bases stayed unmatched. The germline V gene encodes CDR1 LGHNA and CDR2 YNFKEQ. CDR3 region: CASSRGTSGSTDTQYF. The CDR3 bases are TGTGCCAGCAGCCGAGGGACTAGCGGGAGCACAGATACGCAGTATTTT.

This clone was seen just once. This chain links TRBV9 with TRBJ2-3; possible D gene TRBD2, 7 bases. V gave up 4 bases and J gave up 9 bases, with 30 bases separating them. The germline V gene has CDR1 SGDLS and CDR2 YYNGEE. The CDR3 covers 18 residues. CDR3 sequence: CASSLRGGTPTSHETQYF. DNA of the CDR3: TGTGCCAGCAGCCTAAGGGGGGGGACCCCCACTTCACACGAGACGCAGTATTTT.

The rearrangement uses TRBV5-6 and TRBJ1-5, with D perhaps matching TRBD1 (5 bases). Per germline, CDR1 SGHDT and CDR2 YYEEEE. V lost 0 bases and J 6 bases, leaving 13 bases between the germline ends. This CDR3 contains 15 residues. This CDR3 is CASSLDGAPAQPQHF. In DNA form, the CDR3 reads TGTGCCAGCAGCTTGGATGGGGCGCCGGCTCAGCCCCAGCATTTT.

The sample holds one count of this clone. V and J are TRBV4-1 and TRBJ2-1; D assignment may be TRBD1 or TRBD2 (5 bases each). Germline V gives CDR1 MGHRA, CDR2 YSYEKL. The CDR3 consists of 15 residues. Trimming stripped 0 bases from V and 0 bases from J, with 6 bases between. The CDR3 bases are TGCGCCAGCAGCCAAGAGGGGGTCTCCTACAATGAGCAGTTCTTC. Translation: CASSQEGVSYNEQFF.

The chain uses TRBV27 and TRBJ2-5; no definite D call. Germline V gene sequence: CDR1 MNHEY, CDR2 SMNVEV (reference sequence). CDR3 length: 13 amino acids. Trimming stripped 2 bases from V and 4 bases from J, with 8 bases between. The CDR3 coding sequence is TGTGCCAGCAGTTTAGAGTGGGGAGAGACCCAGTACTTC. Protein: CASSLEWGETQYF.

J is TRBJ2-5 and V is TRBV2, with 13 positions matching TRBD2. The CDR3 contains 15 residues. V lost 6 bases and J lost 5; bases outside the gene matches: 6. In germline, CDR1 is SNHLY, CDR2 FYNNEI. CDR3: CASSPRTSGSETQYF. As DNA, the CDR3 is TGTGCCAGCAGCCCCAGGACTAGCGGGAGTGAGACCCAGTACTTC. The variable domain in full, with the rest retrieved from reference TRBV2 and TRBJ2-5, is EPEVTQTPSHQVTQMGQEVILRCVPISNHLYFYWYRQILGQKVEFLVSFYNNEISEKSEIFDDQFSVERPDGSNFTLKIRSTKLEDSAMYFCASSPRTSGSETQYFGPGTRLLVL.

The rearrangement uses TRBV13 and TRBJ2-3; 13 positions match TRBD2. V was clipped by 5 bases and J by 4 bases; unmatched bases: 9. This CDR3 spans 17 amino acids. Per germline, CDR1 PRHDT and CDR2 FYEKMQ (reference sequence). CDR3 sequence reads: CASSPARLAGGPDTQYF. CDR3 coding DNA: TGTGCCAGCAGCCCCGCCCGACTAGCGGGAGGCCCAGATACGCAGTATTTT.

This clone showed up just a few times. V usage is TRBV20-1 and J usage is TRBJ2-7; no reliable D call. Per germline, CDR1 DFQATT and CDR2 SNEGSKA (reference sequence). Trimming cost V 0 bases and J 5 bases, with 5 bases left between them. The CDR3 is 11 amino acids. The CDR3 spells CSARDTHEQYF. CDR3 nucleotides: TGCAGTGCTAGAGATACCCACGAGCAGTACTTC.

About this clone: Mismatch with germline at one junction end may stem from a read error. The chain combines TRBV6-5 with TRBJ2-7; the D call may be TRBD1 or TRBD2 (7 bases each). Germline CDR1 is MNHEY and CDR2 is SVGAGI. This CDR3 is 12 amino acids long. In nucleotides, the CDR3 is TGTGCCAGCACAAATAGGGGGGGACAGTTGGGTTTC. Encoded protein: CASTNRGGQLGF.

This sequence joins TRBV6-6 and TRBJ1-5, with a possible D match to TRBD1 (5 bases). V lost 7 bases and J 3 bases, leaving 13 bases between the germline ends. In germline, CDR1 is MNHNY, CDR2 SVGAGI (reference sequence). The length of the CDR3 is 14 residues. CDR3 nucleotide sequence: TGTGCCAGCACCCCGGGGCATCTCAATCAGCCCCAGCATTTT. It translates to CASTPGHLNQPQHF.

The chain employs TRBV19 and TRBJ1-5; tentatively, D is TRBD1 (5 bases). Per the germline V gene, CDR1 is LNHDA and CDR2 is SQIVND (reference sequence). V was shortened by 7 bases and J by 2 bases, with 15 bases between the two germline ends. This CDR3 has 15 amino acids. The CDR3 DNA follows: TGTGCCAGTAAGGGTATCCAGGGTGGCAATCAGCCCCAGCATTTT. It yields the protein CASKGIQGGNQPQHF.

The J gene is TRBJ1-3, the V gene TRBV6-1; 9 nucleotides match TRBD1. The CDR3 has 15 amino acids. Germline V gives CDR1 MNHNS, CDR2 SASEGT. Losses at the gene ends were 9 bases for V and 3 bases for J; bases not matched to a gene: 9. The CDR3 region is CASEEGQGLGNTIYF. CDR3 sequence (DNA): TGTGCCAGTGAAGAGGGACAGGGTCTTGGAAACACCATATATTTT.

This clone was observed a handful of times. V gene TRBV18 combines with J gene TRBJ1-1; D is perhaps TRBD1 (5 bases). Trimming removed 5 bases at V and 8 bases at J, with 12 bases between. The CDR3 contains 12 residues. Per germline, CDR1 KGHSH and CDR2 LQKENI. The CDR3 region has the DNA TGTGCCAGCTCATACACAGGAGCGGAAGCTTTCTTT. Translating it yields CASSYTGAEAFF.

The V gene is TRBV29-1, the J gene TRBJ2-7; 10 bases match TRBD2. The CDR3 covers 13 residues. J lost 4 bases, V lost 4 bases, and 4 bases had no gene match. Germline assignment: CDR1 SQVTM and CDR2 ANQGSEA. The CDR3 protein is CSVGTSGVYEQYF. For the CDR3, the DNA is TGCAGCGTTGGGACTAGCGGCGTTTACGAGCAGTACTTC.

The gene calls are TRBV6-1 and TRBJ1-2, with D possibly matching TRBD1 (5 bases). Trimming pared 4 bases from V and 4 bases from J, leaving 10 bases between. The CDR3 totals 13 residues. Germline CDR1 MNHNS, CDR2 SASEGT. The CDR3 nucleotides read TGTGCCAGCAGTGGACAGCTTTTCTATGGCTACACCTTC. This translates into CASSGQLFYGYTF.

The chain couples TRBV5-4 to TRBJ2-1; possibly TRBD2 for D (5 bases). V lost 0 bases and J lost 8, with 6 bases in between. This CDR3 contains 12 residues. Germline CDR1 is SGHNT and CDR2 is YYREEE (reference sequence). CDR3 DNA sequence: TGTGCCAGCAGCTTGGAGAGGGATGAGCAGTTCTTC. It yields the protein CASSLERDEQFF.

The rearrangement uses TRBV5-4 and TRBJ1-1; 7 nucleotides agree with TRBD1. The germline gives CDR1 SGHNT, CDR2 YYREEE (reference sequence). The length of the CDR3 is 15 residues. With V trimmed by 0 bases and J by 4 bases, 6 bases remained unmatched. The CDR3 sequence: CASSLGTNRGTEAFF. CDR3 nucleotides: TGTGCCAGCAGCTTGGGTACGAACAGGGGCACTGAAGCTTTCTTT.

The chain couples TRBV11-1 to TRBJ2-7; the D is unclear. The germline V gene encodes CDR1 SGHAT and CDR2 FQDESV (reference sequence). The CDR3 is 14 residues long. Trimming took off 1 base at V and 1 base at J, with 8 bases between the two ends. The DNA of the CDR3 is TGTGCCAGCAGCTTAGTCGGTTTTTCCTACGAGCAGTACTTC. Translated: CASSLVGFSYEQYF.

This clone was detected once. The J gene is TRBJ2-5, the V gene TRBV2; D is unclear. The CDR3 is made up of 12 amino acids. The germline gives CDR1 SNHLY, CDR2 FYNNEI. Trimming removed 6 bases from V and 1 base from J, with 6 bases in between. The CDR3 sequence is CASSDIQETQYF. Here the CDR3 DNA reads TGTGCCAGCAGCGACATCCAAGAGACCCAGTACTTC.

V usage is TRBV6-1 and J usage is TRBJ1-2, with 7 bases that match TRBD1. The germline V gene encodes CDR1 MNHNS and CDR2 SASEGT. The CDR3 is 14 amino acids. Trimming at V came to 0 bases and at J to 2 bases, leaving 0 bases not matched to a gene. CDR3 sequence (DNA): TGTGCCAGCAGTGAAGCAGGGGGCAACTATGGCTACACCTTC. Encoded protein: CASSEAGGNYGYTF.

This chain connects TRBV30 to TRBJ1-5; weak D call: TRBD1 (5 bases). V lost 0 bases, J lost 2 bases, and 5 bases lay in between. CDR3 length: 13 amino acids. Germline loops: CDR1 GTSNPN, CDR2 SVGIG (reference sequence). The CDR3 protein is CAWSVGGNQPQHF. The CDR3 region has the DNA TGTGCCTGGAGTGTAGGGGGCAATCAGCCCCAGCATTTT. The full variable domain, rest sourced from reference TRBV30 and TRBJ1-5, is SQTIHQWPATLVQPVGSPLSLECTVEGTSNPNLYWYRQAAGRGLQLLFYSVGIGQISSEVPQNLSASRPQDRQFILSSKKLLLSDSGFYLCAWSVGGNQPQHFGDGTRLSIL.

This clone was seen only a few times. Written as DNA, the CDR3 is TGTGCCAGCAGTGAGGAAAGCAATCAGCCCCAGCATTTT. This codes for CASSEESNQPQHF. V and J are TRBV2 and TRBJ1-5; D call uncertain. CDR3 length: 13 amino acids. CDR1 is SNHLY, CDR2 FYNNEI, per germline. V lost 3 bases to trimming and J lost 1 base, with 4 bases between them.

This clone was detected once. The CDR3 region is CASSGFSGSNTDTQYF. The CDR3 DNA follows: TGCGCCAGCAGCGGATTTAGCGGGAGTAACACAGATACGCAGTATTTT. This chain joins TRBV5-1 and TRBJ2-3; 9 nucleotides agree with TRBD2. Germline CDR1 SGHRS, CDR2 YFSETQ. The CDR3 has 16 residues. The V and J ends lost 4 bases and 2 bases, in that order; junction bases with no gene match: 8.

The chain employs TRBV5-6 and TRBJ2-7; no reliable D call. Per germline, CDR1 SGHDT and CDR2 YYEEEE. The CDR3 loop spans 12 amino acids. V was clipped by 2 bases and J by 3 bases, with 6 bases between them. The CDR3 spells CASSLKGYEQYF. CDR3 nucleotides: TGTGCCAGCAGCTTAAAGGGCTACGAGCAGTACTTC. Drawing the rest from reference TRBV5-6 and TRBJ2-7, the complete variable domain is DAGVTQSPTHLIKTRGQQVTLRCSPKSGHDTVSWYQQALGQGPQFIFQYYEEEERQRGNFPDRFSGHQFPNYSSELNVNALLLGDSALYLCASSLKGYEQYFGPGTRLTVT.

V and J are TRBV5-1 and TRBJ2-3; 7 bases map to TRBD2. V was pared by 0 bases and J by 2 bases, with 6 bases of the junction left unmatched. Germline V lookup: CDR1 SGHRS, CDR2 YFSETQ. This CDR3 has 16 amino acids. The CDR3 bases are TGCGCCAGCAGCTTGGGAGGGAGGGCCGTCACAGATACGCAGTATTTT. Translation gives CASSLGGRAVTDTQYF.

The V call is TRBV11-2, the J call TRBJ2-3; D is perhaps TRBD2 (5 bases). This CDR3 region has 14 residues. CDR1 and CDR2 from the germline V gene are SGHAT and FQNNGV. V gave up 1 base and J gave up 6 bases, with 11 bases separating them. CDR3 DNA: TGTGCCAGCAGCTTAGGGCCAGGAGGCGATACGCAGTATTTT. This codes for CASSLGPGGDTQYF.